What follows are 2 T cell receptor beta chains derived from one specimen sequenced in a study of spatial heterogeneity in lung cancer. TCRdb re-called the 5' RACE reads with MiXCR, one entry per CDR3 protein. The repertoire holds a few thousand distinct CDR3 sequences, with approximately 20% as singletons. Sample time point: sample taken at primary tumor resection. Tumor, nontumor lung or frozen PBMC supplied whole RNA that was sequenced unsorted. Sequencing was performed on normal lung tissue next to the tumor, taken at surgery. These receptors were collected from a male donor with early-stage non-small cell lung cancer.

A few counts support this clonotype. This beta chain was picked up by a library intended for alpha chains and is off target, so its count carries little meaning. The chain's CDR3 is CATSEAGGNKNEQFF. The CDR3 coding sequence is TGTGCCACCAGTGAAGCGGGCGGGAACAAAAATGAGCAGTTCTTC. V usage is TRBV24-1 and J usage is TRBJ2-1; tentative D call: TRBD2 (6 bases). The CDR3 runs 15 residues. V was clipped by 4 bases and J by 7 bases, with 16 bases between them. Germline CDR1 is KGHDR and CDR2 is SFDVKD.

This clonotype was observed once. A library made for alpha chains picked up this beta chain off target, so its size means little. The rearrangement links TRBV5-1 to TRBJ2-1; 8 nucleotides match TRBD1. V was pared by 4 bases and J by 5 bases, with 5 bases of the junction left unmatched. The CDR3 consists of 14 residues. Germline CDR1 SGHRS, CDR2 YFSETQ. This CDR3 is CASSLRTGHNEQFF. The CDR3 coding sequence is TGCGCCAGCAGCCTGAGGACAGGGCACAATGAGCAGTTCTTC.